Listed below are T cell receptor beta chains from one sample, sequenced in a study of CD8+ T cells in alopecia areata. The protocol was immunoSEQ multiplex PCR, while the TCRdb copy is restricted to in-frame clones and leaves out a portion. Among about 19,000 clones, less than 70% were seen once, and the ten largest hold 5.5% to 6.5%. Material: skin, obtained at week 0. Every receptor here comes from a human donor with alopecia areata. Each CDR3 is given with its conserved first and last residue. The order of the fields is J gene, D gene, clone size, V gene, CDR3 protein, CDR3 DNA. D genes are given only for firm matches. Only part of the rows carry a size: once, few, many, or a class if the clone is expanded.

TRBJ2-2 | - | - | TRBV19 | CASKALVPGELFF | TGTGCCAGTAAGGCTCTAGTCCCCGGGGAGCTGTTTTTT
TRBJ2-1 | - | - | TRBV7-9 | CASGRDQAFGYNEQFF | TGTGCCAGCGGACGGGACCAAGCTTTCGGCTACAATGAGCAGTTCTTC
TRBJ1-2 | - | few | TRBV29-1 | CSARTGNYGYTF | TGCAGCGCTCGGACGGGAAACTATGGCTACACCTTC
TRBJ2-1 | - | few | TRBV7-9 | CASSPKGPTEQFF | TGTGCCAGCAGCCCCAAGGGGCCTACTGAGCAGTTCTTC
TRBJ2-3 | TRBD1 | few | TRBV11-2 | CASSLRGQATADTQYF | TGTGCCAGCAGCCTCCGGGGACAGGCCACAGCAGATACGCAGTATTTT
TRBJ2-1 | - | medium-sized | TRBV11-2 | CASSLGGSSYNEQFF | TGTGCCAGCAGCTTAGGAGGGAGCTCCTACAATGAGCAGTTCTTC
TRBJ2-5 | TRBD2 | - | TRBV12-5 | CASGFSPSRGSEVETQYF | TGTGCTAGTGGTTTCTCTCCCTCGCGGGGGTCTGAGGTAGAGACCCAGTACTTC
TRBJ2-5 | TRBD1 | few | TRBV7-2 | CASSFFAGTGGETQYF | TGTGCCAGCAGTTTCTTCGCCGGGACAGGGGGAGAGACCCAGTACTTC
TRBJ1-2 | - | few | TRBV7-9 | CASSRSDGFPYGYTF | TGTGCCAGCAGCCGATCGGACGGATTCCCCTATGGCTACACCTTC
TRBJ2-1 | - | - | TRBV2 | CASSDVGEVEQFF | TGTGCCAGCAGTGACGTAGGGGAAGTGGAGCAGTTCTTC
TRBJ2-2 | - | once | TRBV7-2 | CATRGATGNTGELFF | TGTGCCACCCGGGGGGCGACGGGCAACACCGGGGAGCTGTTTTTT
TRBJ1-6 | TRBD1 | - | TRBV7-9 | CASSARDRDRHNSPLHF | TGTGCCAGCAGCGCGCGAGACAGGGATCGCCATAATTCACCCCTCCACTTT
TRBJ2-4 | - | once | TRBV19 | CASTDLAKNIQYF | TGTGCCAGTACGGACTTAGCCAAAAACATTCAGTACTTC
TRBJ2-7 | TRBD1 | large | TRBV10-3 | CAISEPPGQGSYEQYF | TGTGCCATCAGTGAGCCCCCGGGACAGGGAAGCTACGAGCAGTACTTC
TRBJ2-3 | - | few | TRBV29-1 | CSVGSGASTDTQYF | TGCAGCGTCGGAAGTGGGGCTAGCACAGATACGCAGTATTTT
TRBJ2-7 | TRBD1 | - | TRBV6-1 | CASSDRGLRYEQYF | TGTGCCAGCAGTGACAGGGGGCTACGCTACGAGCAGTACTTC
TRBJ2-2 | TRBD1 | - | TRBV9 | CASSAWDRDTGELFF | TGTGCCAGCAGCGCCTGGGACAGGGACACCGGGGAGCTGTTTTTT
TRBJ1-5 | - | few | TRBV19 | CASRVPGLSNQPQHF | TGTGCCAGTAGGGTCCCGGGCCTCAGCAATCAGCCCCAGCATTTT
TRBJ2-3 | - | - | TRBV11-2 | CASSPRQARDTQYF | TGTGCCAGCAGCCCTCGTCAGGCCAGAGATACGCAGTATTTT
TRBJ1-4 | - | - | TRBV4-2 | CASSQDNEKLFF | TGTGCCAGCAGCCAAGATAATGAAAAACTGTTTTTT
TRBJ2-7 | TRBD2 | - | TRBV6-1 | CASRGTSGGKYEQYF | TGTGCCAGCAGAGGGACTAGCGGGGGAAAGTACGAGCAGTACTTC
TRBJ2-7 | TRBD1 | - | TRBV7-2 | CASSLRPGQGPIYEQYF | TGTGCCAGCTCTTTGCGACCGGGACAGGGGCCCATCTACGAGCAGTACTTC
TRBJ1-5 | - | - | TRBV7-2 | CASSVDWGFNQPQHF | TGTGCCAGCAGCGTAGACTGGGGATTCAATCAGCCCCAGCATTTT
TRBJ2-7 | - | - | TRBV10-3 | CAISDSYEQYF | TGTGCCATCAGCGATTCCTACGAGCAGTACTTC
TRBJ2-7 | - | - | TRBV4-1 | CASSRGPGGSYEQYF | TGCGCCAGCAGCCGGGGCCCAGGAGGCTCCTACGAGCAGTACTTC
TRBJ2-7 | - | - | TRBV7-2 | CASSLVPYEQYF | TGTGCCAGCAGCCTTGTCCCCTACGAGCAGTACTTC
TRBJ2-3 | - | few | TRBV7-2 | CASSLVVRDTQYF | TGTGCCAGCAGCTTAGTAGTGCGAGATACGCAGTATTTT
TRBJ2-5 | TRBD2 | - | TRBV5-4 | CASSSLGTSGETQYF | TGTGCCAGCAGTTCTCTCGGGACTAGCGGAGAGACCCAGTACTTC
TRBJ2-7 | - | - | TRBV5-5 | CASSQETGIYEQYF | TGTGCCAGCAGCCAAGAGACTGGAATCTACGAGCAGTACTTC
TRBJ2-5 | TRBD2 | - | TRBV14 | CASSQSRGGPLKETQYF | TGTGCCAGCAGCCAAAGTCGGGGGGGACCATTGAAAGAGACCCAGTACTTC
TRBJ1-4 | - | few | TRBV4-2 | CASAPRRSPTNEKLFF | TGTGCCAGCGCACCACGTAGATCCCCAACTAATGAAAAACTGTTTTTT
TRBJ2-4 | - | - | TRBV6-1 | CASGPGNPPKNIQYF | TGTGCCAGCGGACCAGGAAACCCCCCGAAAAACATTCAGTACTTC
TRBJ2-2 | - | - | TRBV7-9 | CASSHSPRDTGELFF | TGTGCCAGCAGTCATTCTCCCAGGGACACCGGGGAGCTGTTTTTT
TRBJ1-2 | - | - | TRBV10-3 | CAISPTGSRYGYTF | TGTGCCATCAGCCCGACAGGCTCTCGCTATGGCTACACCTTC
TRBJ2-7 | - | - | TRBV14 | CASSQDLTSYEQYF | TGTGCCAGCAGCCAAGATCTTACTAGCTACGAGCAGTACTTC